This TCR beta chain emerged from a study of identical twins. Findings of the study overall: For monozygotic twins, models underestimated out-of-frame TCR alpha sharing.

As concerns this clonotype: What it binds is unknown.

Healthy Caucasians made up all donors. TCRdb independently ran MiXCR on the 5' RACE reads; one entry per CDR3 protein. The data contain about 220,000 distinct CDR3 sequences, about 7.5% of them singletons. The CDR3 runs 15 residues. Germline assignment: CDR1 MDHEN and CDR2 SYDVKM. With V trimmed by 5 bases and J by 3 bases, 9 bases remained unmatched. These data were also reused for a study on yellow fever vaccine responses in identical twins.

The sample comprised memory (CD45RO+) T cells sorted from blood. This chain connects TRBV28 to TRBJ2-7; TRBD1 matches at 8 bases. The clonotype was recovered from a woman aged 18-35 years in good health. The CDR3 bases are TGTGCCAGCAGTCCCCGGACAGGGAGTATCTACGAGCAGTACTTC. It codes for CASSPRTGSIYEQYF.